The 22 T cell receptor beta chains below were found in one sample sequenced in a study of blood T cell repertoires in COVID-19. Using immunoSEQ multiplex PCR, the repertoire was profiled, and TCRdb retains in-frame clones only, with some absent. The sample has more than 150,000 clones; roughly 80% are singletons. The sample comprised peripheral blood. The receptors were gathered from a man between 18 and 35 years old with active or convalescent COVID-19.

The rearrangement links TRBV5-1 to TRBJ1-1; 12 bases match TRBD1. From germline, CDR1 is SGHRS and CDR2 YFSETQ. Trimming cost V 5 bases and J 2 bases; bases outside gene matches: 7. The CDR3 totals 16 residues. The DNA for the CDR3 is TGCGCCAGCAGAAAGGGACAGGGGGCTCGCAACACTGAAGCTTTCTTT. Its protein is CASRKGQGARNTEAFF.

The chain has TRBV19 and TRBJ2-3; 10 positions match TRBD1. This CDR3 is 18 amino acids long. After removal of 4 bases from V and 0 bases from J, the junction contained 10 bases not matched to a gene. Germline V CDR1 and CDR2: LNHDA, SQIVND (reference sequence). The CDR3 nucleotides read TGTGCCAGTAGTACGAACCCCGGGACAGGGGTTAGCACAGATACGCAGTATTTT. Amino acid sequence: CASSTNPGTGVSTDTQYF.

The chain couples TRBV2 to TRBJ2-1; 10 nucleotides agree with TRBD2. Germline-derived CDR1 and CDR2 are SNHLY and FYNNEI. CDR3 size: 15 residues. J was trimmed by 5 bases and V by 8 bases; bases with no gene match: 9. DNA for the CDR3: TGTGCCAGCTCCCGGAGAAGCGGGGGGGACAATGAGCAGTTCTTC. Translated, it gives CASSRRSGGDNEQFF.

The chain couples TRBV5-4 to TRBJ2-2; possibly TRBD1 for D (5 bases). Germline lookup yields CDR1 SGHNT and CDR2 YYREEE (reference sequence). The CDR3 loop spans 13 amino acids. V was cut by 1 base and J by 6 bases, with 7 bases left in between. The CDR3 region has the DNA TGTGCCAGCAGCTTGATGGGGCCCGGGGAGCTGTTTTTT. Translation: CASSLMGPGELFF.

This clone was counted between two and nine times. V is TRBV7-2 and J is TRBJ1-5, with no clear D. Germline CDR1 SGHTA, CDR2 FQGNSA. The germline V and J ends were trimmed by 1 base and 4 bases, with 5 bases remaining between them. CDR3 size: 13 residues. The CDR3 is CASSLGANQPQHF. CDR3 DNA: TGTGCCAGCAGCTTAGGGGCGAATCAGCCCCAGCATTTT.

The CDR3 loop reads CSVGLSREEKLFF. CDR3 nucleotide sequence: TGCAGCGTGGGACTTTCGCGGGAGGAAAAACTGTTTTTT. The chain joins TRBV29-1 to TRBJ1-4, with a possible D match to TRBD1 (5 bases). V dropped 6 bases and J dropped 8 bases, with 16 bases sitting between them. Germline assignment: CDR1 SQVTM and CDR2 ANQGSEA. The CDR3 sequence is 13 residues long.

J is TRBJ2-6 and V is TRBV6-1, with TRBD1 matching 9 bases. With V trimmed by 4 bases and J by 2 bases, 6 bases remained unmatched. The CDR3 spans 17 residues. Germline CDR1 reads MNHNS; CDR2 reads SASEGT. CDR3 DNA sequence: TGTGCCAGCAGTGGGGTGGGACAGGGTACTGGGGCCAACGTCCTGACTTTC. Translation: CASSGVGQGTGANVLTF.

The V and J genes are TRBV6-1 and TRBJ1-2; TRBD1 agrees at 8 bases. CDR1 is MNHNS, CDR2 SASEGT, per germline. CDR3 size: 15 residues. V trimming: 3 bases; J trimming: 8 bases; junction bases outside the gene matches: 11. The CDR3 DNA sequence: TGTGCCAGCAGTGAGCTAACAGGGGGAGGATGGGGCTACACCTTC. Amino acid sequence: CASSELTGGGWGYTF.

This sequence joins TRBV4-3 and TRBJ2-1; 11 bases are shared with TRBD2. This CDR3 region has 15 residues. The germline CDR1 and CDR2 sequences are LGHNA and YSLEER. Losses at the gene ends were 3 bases for V and 4 bases for J; bases not matched to a gene: 2. The CDR3 sequence is CASSHGLAGYNEQFF. The DNA for the CDR3 is TGCGCCAGCAGCCACGGACTAGCGGGTTACAATGAGCAGTTCTTC.

This sequence joins TRBV6-6 and TRBJ2-7; TRBD1 might be the D (5 bases). Trimming stripped 6 bases from V and 1 base from J, with 7 bases between. This CDR3 is built from 12 residues. Germline values: CDR1 MNHNY, CDR2 SVGAGI (reference sequence). The CDR3 nucleotides read TGTGCCAGCAGGCAGGGTTCCTACGAGCAGTACTTC. Translation: CASRQGSYEQYF.

This clone has only a few counts. CDR3: CASSDGTGGGYGYTF. The CDR3 DNA sequence: TGTGCCAGCAGTGATGGGACAGGGGGTGGCTATGGCTACACCTTC. The gene calls are TRBV6-1 and TRBJ1-2; 11 bases are shared with TRBD1. The germline gives CDR1 MNHNS, CDR2 SASEGT. This CDR3 spans 15 amino acids. The J segment lost 4 bases and the V segment lost 3 bases, leaving 4 bases of the junction unmatched.

The V and J genes are TRBV2 and TRBJ1-2; D uncertain. Germline V gene sequence: CDR1 SNHLY, CDR2 FYNNEI. This CDR3 has 11 amino acids. V was clipped by 4 bases and J by 8 bases, with 8 bases between them. In DNA, the CDR3 is TGTGCCAGCAGTGCGGGAACAGGCTACACCTTC. Translation gives CASSAGTGYTF.

The chain recombines TRBV28 with TRBJ2-7, with 9 bases lining up with TRBD1. J was trimmed by 0 bases and V by 2 bases; bases with no gene match: 5. In germline, CDR1 is MDHEN, CDR2 SYDVKM. This CDR3 comprises 16 residues. CDR3 amino acids: CASSLTGQGSSYEQYF. Here the CDR3 DNA reads TGTGCCAGCAGTTTAACAGGACAGGGGAGCTCCTACGAGCAGTACTTC.

This clone was seen at least ten times. This chain joins TRBV18 and TRBJ1-5; D not resolved. The CDR3 loop spans 13 amino acids. The germline V gene has CDR1 KGHSH and CDR2 LQKENI. V was clipped by 3 bases and J by 8 bases, with 11 bases between them. CDR3: CASSPETVEPQHF. In DNA, the CDR3 is TGTGCCAGCTCACCCGAAACGGTCGAGCCCCAGCATTTT. The variable domain in full, completed from reference TRBV18 and TRBJ1-5, reads NAGVMQNPRHLVRRRGQEARLRCSPMKGHSHVYWYRQLPEEGLKFMVYLQKENIIDESGMPKERFSAEFPKEGPSILRIQQVVRGDSAAYFCASSPETVEPQHFGDGTRLSIL.

The gene calls are TRBV30 and TRBJ1-6, with TRBD1 matching over 7 bases. Germline V gene sequence: CDR1 GTSNPN, CDR2 SVGIG (reference sequence). V shed 5 bases and J 8 bases; nucleotides not matched to a gene: 6. There are 13 residues in the CDR3. The DNA for the CDR3 is TGTGCCTGGGGACAGGATCAGGATTCACCCCTCCACTTT. Protein: CAWGQDQDSPLHF.

This chain joins TRBV6-6 and TRBJ2-4; TRBD1 is a possible D gene (6 bases). The germline V gene encodes CDR1 MNHNY and CDR2 SVGAGI (reference sequence). The CDR3 runs to 16 residues. V was pared by 5 bases and J by 0 bases, with 14 bases between. The CDR3 region has the DNA TGTGCCAGCAGTACGGGTCTAGGGGGAGCCAAAAACATTCAGTACTTC. The encoded protein is CASSTGLGGAKNIQYF.

This clone was counted once. The J gene is TRBJ1-4, the V gene TRBV30, with no clear D. Germline CDR1 reads GTSNPN; CDR2 reads SVGIG (reference sequence). This CDR3 has 15 amino acids. Trimming cost V 2 bases and J 5 bases, with 15 bases left between them. This chain's CDR3 is CAWSSTRRENEKLFF. CDR3 bases: TGTGCCTGGAGTTCCACTAGGAGGGAAAATGAAAAACTGTTTTTT.

This clone was seen a few times. The chain recombines TRBV2 with TRBJ2-1; D unresolved. Trimming pared 7 bases from V and 8 bases from J, leaving 15 bases between. Per germline, CDR1 SNHLY and CDR2 FYNNEI. The CDR3 contains 13 residues. The CDR3 is CASTSYLVDEQFF. The CDR3 DNA follows: TGTGCCAGCACCAGCTACCTAGTCGATGAGCAGTTCTTC.

Remarks on this clone: The same CDR3 arises from other DNA sequences in this sample as well. This chain links TRBV3-1 (or the pseudogene TRBV3-2) with TRBJ1-1; maybe TRBD1 (5 bases). The germline gives CDR1 LGHDT, CDR2 YNNKEL (reference sequence). The V gene lost 6 bases and the J gene lost 5 bases, with 7 bases spanning the gap. CDR3 length: 11 amino acids. CDR3 nucleotide sequence: TGTGCCAGCAGGGGGGGGACTGAAGCTTTCTTT. Its translation is CASRGGTEAFF.

The V gene is TRBV12-3 or TRBV12-4, the J gene TRBJ1-2; D gene uncertain. The CDR3 spans 13 residues. Trimming took 6 bases from V and 7 from J, leaving 15 bases between them. For the CDR3, the DNA is TGTGCCAGCAGACCCACCAGTTCATCTGGCTACACCTTC. This translates into CASRPTSSSGYTF.

The CDR3 DNA reads TGTGCCAGCAGCTTAGTCCTCGGGACTTCCAGTTACAATGAGCAGTTCTTC. Protein product: CASSLVLGTSSYNEQFF. The V call is TRBV11-2, the J call TRBJ2-1, with D maybe TRBD2 (6 bases). With 1 base removed from V and 4 bases from J, the gap between germline ends came to 17 bases. The CDR3 sequence is 17 residues long. Germline CDR1 is SGHAT and CDR2 is FQNNGV.

This clone occurred once. This chain connects TRBV19 to TRBJ2-7; 7 nucleotides match TRBD2. CDR3 length equals 18 residues. CDR1 LNHDA and CDR2 SQIVND come from the germline V gene (reference sequence). Trimming removed 4 bases from V and 2 bases from J; junction bases left unmatched: 17. CDR3 region: CASSTLAENPVSTYEQYF. The DNA for the CDR3 is TGTGCCAGTAGTACCCTAGCGGAAAACCCCGTGTCGACCTACGAGCAGTACTTC.